Presented here are 26 T cell receptor beta chains from one specimen sequenced in a study of blood T cell repertoires in COVID-19. Clones were read by immunoSEQ multiplex PCR, and TCRdb kept only the in-frame ones, dropping some. The sample has 300,000 to 450,000 clones, roughly 91% seen once; the top ten hold 1.2%. Sequencing was done on a sample of PBMCs or T cells enriched from blood (not recorded which). The receptors were gathered from a woman aged 18-29 years who had recovered from COVID-19.

The gene calls are TRBV9 and TRBJ1-1; unclear D gene. Trimming pared 0 bases from V and 7 bases from J, leaving 16 bases between. CDR1 is SGDLS, CDR2 YYNGEE, per germline. The CDR3 sequence is 15 residues long. The CDR3 bases are TGTGCCAGCAGCGTAGGAGGAGGTTACGGGCTTGAAGCTTTCTTT. As protein: CASSVGGGYGLEAFF.

The chain couples TRBV27 to TRBJ2-2, with 12 bases matching TRBD2. Germline V gene lookup returns CDR1 MNHEY and CDR2 SMNVEV (reference sequence). Germline trimming cut 5 bases from V and 6 bases from J; bases unmatched to any gene: 13. There are 18 residues in the CDR3. The chain's CDR3 is CASSSRPRLAGVPGELFF. The DNA of the CDR3 is TGTGCCAGCAGTAGCCGCCCCCGACTAGCGGGGGTTCCCGGGGAGCTGTTTTTT.

This chain joins TRBV30 and TRBJ2-3; D remains unclear. V was cut by 0 bases and J by 7 bases, with 20 bases left in between. Germline V lookup: CDR1 GTSNPN, CDR2 SVGIG (reference sequence). The CDR3 runs 16 residues. CDR3 sequence reads: CAWSVRHSPPINTQYF. In nucleotides, the CDR3 is TGTGCCTGGAGTGTAAGGCACAGTCCCCCGATAAATACGCAGTATTTT.

This clone was picked up one time. The chain recombines TRBV24-1 with TRBJ2-1; 13 bases fit TRBD2. The V and J ends lost 1 base and 7 bases, in that order; junction bases with no gene match: 3. CDR3 length equals 16 residues. Germline CDR1 reads KGHDR; CDR2 reads SFDVKD. CDR3 coding DNA: TGTGCCACCAGTGATTTTGTGACTAGCGGGGGGAATGAGCAGTTCTTC. It specifies CATSDFVTSGGNEQFF.

The J gene is TRBJ1-2, the V gene TRBV5-6; tentatively, D is TRBD1 (5 bases). The germline V gene has CDR1 SGHDT and CDR2 YYEEEE. CDR3 size: 15 residues. V dropped 0 bases and J dropped 4 bases, with 13 bases sitting between them. The chain's CDR3 is CASSLGRQSGYGYTF. The CDR3 DNA sequence: TGTGCCAGCAGCTTGGGGAGACAGTCGGGCTATGGCTACACCTTC.

The chain couples TRBV7-9 to TRBJ1-2; a weak D match, TRBD1 (5 bases). Per the germline V gene, CDR1 is SEHNR and CDR2 is FQNEAQ (reference sequence). Trimming cost V 6 bases and J 0 bases, with 23 bases left between them. This CDR3 has 18 residues. The chain's CDR3 is CASRHSFRDTSSNYGYTF. CDR3 in DNA: TGTGCCAGCAGGCACTCCTTCAGGGATACCAGTTCTAACTATGGCTACACCTTC.

This sequence joins TRBV4-2 and TRBJ1-4; 9 bases match TRBD1. Germline CDR1 reads LGHNA; CDR2 reads YNFKEQ. The CDR3 has 17 residues. Germline trimming cut 1 base from V and 7 bases from J; bases unmatched to any gene: 10. This CDR3 reads CASSQVLGGQGFEKLFF. CDR3 coding DNA: TGTGCCAGCAGCCAAGTACTGGGGGGACAGGGATTTGAAAAACTGTTTTTT.

The chain employs TRBV7-9 and TRBJ2-3; unclear D gene. Trimming stripped 5 bases from V and 2 bases from J, with 8 bases between. There are 13 residues in the CDR3. From germline, CDR1 is SEHNR and CDR2 FQNEAQ (reference sequence). The CDR3 loop is CASSPGSTDTQYF. The CDR3, as DNA: TGTGCCAGCAGCCCCGGGTCCACAGATACGCAGTATTTT.

The gene calls are TRBV20-1 and TRBJ2-7; TRBD1 agrees at 7 bases. The CDR3 loop spans 14 amino acids. V shed 3 bases, J shed 2 bases, and the junction held 7 bases outside the gene matches. CDR1 is DFQATT, CDR2 SNEGSKA, per germline (reference sequence). CDR3 sequence (DNA): TGCAGTGCTAGTCCCCGGGACAGAACCTACGAGCAGTACTTC. Encoded protein: CSASPRDRTYEQYF.

The DNA for the CDR3 is TGCGCCAGCAGCTTGGTGGGGACAGTAAACACCATATATTTT. Protein: CASSLVGTVNTIYF. The V and J genes are TRBV5-1 and TRBJ1-3; 7 bases match TRBD1. The CDR3 sequence is 14 residues long. The ends lost 0 bases at V and 6 bases at J; junction bases unmatched: 3. Germline loops: CDR1 SGHRS, CDR2 YFSETQ.

This sequence joins TRBV19 and TRBJ2-7; 11 nucleotides agree with TRBD1. CDR3 length equals 18 residues. V shed 0 bases, J shed 0 bases, and the junction held 7 bases outside the gene matches. CDR1 and CDR2 from the germline V gene are LNHDA and SQIVND (reference sequence). CDR3 region: CASSIDPPGTGGSYEQYF. CDR3 bases: TGTGCCAGTAGTATAGATCCCCCCGGGACAGGGGGCTCCTACGAGCAGTACTTC.

The sample holds one count of this clone. The chain couples TRBV7-9 to TRBJ2-7; D is possibly TRBD2 (5 bases). The germline V gene has CDR1 SEHNR and CDR2 FQNEAQ (reference sequence). Trimming removed 3 bases from V and 2 bases from J, with 14 bases in between. The CDR3 is made up of 15 amino acids. The CDR3 DNA reads TGTGCCAGCAGCTTGGGCCCCGGGATACCCTACGAGCAGTACTTC. Translating gives CASSLGPGIPYEQYF. Drawing the rest from reference TRBV7-9 and TRBJ2-7, the complete variable domain is DTGVSQNPRHKITKRGQNVTFRCDPISEHNRLYWYRQTLGQGPEFLTYFQNEAQLEKSRLLSDRFSAERPKGSFSTLEIQRTEQGDSAMYLCASSLGPGIPYEQYFGPGTRLTVT.

This clone was observed once. This sequence joins TRBV15 and TRBJ2-5, with 7 bases fitting TRBD2. CDR1 is LNHNV, CDR2 YYDKDF, per germline (reference sequence). J was trimmed by 0 bases and V by 0 bases; bases with no gene match: 13. This CDR3 spans 19 amino acids. CDR3 sequence: CATSRDWPAGRQYQETQYF. CDR3 DNA: TGTGCCACCAGCAGAGATTGGCCAGCGGGGAGACAGTACCAAGAGACCCAGTACTTC.

The chain joins TRBV4-1 to TRBJ2-7, with D perhaps TRBD2 (5 bases). Looked up from germline, CDR1 is MGHRA and CDR2 is YSYEKL. The CDR3 length is 14 residues. Trimming removed 1 base from V and 0 bases from J, with 7 bases in between. For the CDR3, the DNA is TGCGCCAGCAGCCAAGTGGGGAGCTCCTACGAGCAGTACTTC. This sequence encodes CASSQVGSSYEQYF.

The gene calls are TRBV24-1 and TRBJ2-1, with a weak D call TRBD1 (5 bases). The V gene's germline CDR1 is KGHDR and CDR2 SFDVKD. The CDR3 has 14 residues. V lost 4 bases, J lost 3 bases, and 9 bases lay in between. The CDR3 DNA reads TGTGCCACCAGTGACGCTCAGGGCTACAATGAGCAGTTCTTC. This codes for CATSDAQGYNEQFF.

The CDR3 sequence: CASSLLARVETGELFF. In nucleotides, the CDR3 is TGTGCCAGCAGCTTACTGGCCCGGGTCGAAACCGGGGAGCTGTTTTTT. This chain connects TRBV7-3 to TRBJ2-2; D unresolved. CDR3 length: 16 amino acids. Germline CDR1 is SGHTA and CDR2 is FQGTGA. V dropped 2 bases and J dropped 5 bases, with 15 bases sitting between them.

The chain carries TRBV11-2 and TRBJ2-2; 11 nucleotides match TRBD2. V dropped 1 base and J dropped 6; count of bases not matched to a gene: 1. The germline CDR1 and CDR2 sequences are SGHAT and FQNNGV. The CDR3 spans 15 residues. For the CDR3, the DNA is TGTGCCAGCAGCTTAGTGGGACTAGCGGCCGGGGAGCTGTTTTTT. This translates into CASSLVGLAAGELFF.

V is TRBV30 and J is TRBJ1-3; TRBD1 agrees at 7 bases. Germline CDR1 GTSNPN, CDR2 SVGIG (reference sequence). The ends lost 5 bases at V and 0 bases at J; junction bases unmatched: 7. The CDR3 runs 15 residues. CDR3 residues: CAWEKGAFSGNTIYF. CDR3 DNA: TGTGCCTGGGAGAAGGGGGCCTTCTCTGGAAACACCATATATTTT. The full variable domain, its missing parts supplied by reference TRBV30 and TRBJ1-3, is SQTIHQWPATLVQPVGSPLSLECTVEGTSNPNLYWYRQAAGRGLQLLFYSVGIGQISSEVPQNLSASRPQDRQFILSSKKLLLSDSGFYLCAWEKGAFSGNTIYFGEGSWLTVV.

V and J are TRBV6-5 and TRBJ2-2, with D perhaps TRBD1 (5 bases). With 7 bases removed from V and 6 bases from J, the gap between germline ends came to 12 bases. CDR1 is MNHEY, CDR2 SVGAGI, per germline. This CDR3 spans 13 amino acids. The CDR3 reads CASMAGYPGELFF. CDR3 DNA: TGTGCCAGCATGGCAGGGTACCCCGGGGAGCTGTTTTTT.

The DNA of the CDR3 is TGCAGCGTTGCTCCACAGGGGGCGCGGGACACCATATATTTT. Protein product: CSVAPQGARDTIYF. This chain joins TRBV29-1 and TRBJ1-3; the match to TRBD1 covers 9 bases. The CDR3 covers 14 residues. With 4 bases clipped from V and 8 bases from J, the junction kept 9 bases outside the gene matches. CDR1 is SQVTM, CDR2 ANQGSEA, per germline.

J is TRBJ1-5 and V is TRBV10-3; D perhaps matches TRBD1 (6 bases). The CDR3 totals 15 residues. Germline CDR1 reads ENHRY; CDR2 reads SYGVKD. V dropped 3 bases and J dropped 5 bases, with 14 bases sitting between them. CDR3 region: CAISDSRQVDQPQHF. CDR3 DNA: TGTGCCATCAGTGACAGCCGACAGGTCGATCAGCCCCAGCATTTT.

This chain connects TRBV19 to TRBJ1-2; D ambiguous. V lost 4 bases and J lost 0, with 9 bases in between. CDR1 LNHDA and CDR2 SQIVND come from the germline V gene (reference sequence). This CDR3 comprises 14 residues. The CDR3 region has the DNA TGTGCCAGTAGTACTACAGTGACTAACTATGGCTACACCTTC. Encoded protein: CASSTTVTNYGYTF.

The chain uses TRBV28 and TRBJ1-5; D is ambiguous. Trimming took off 3 bases at V and 0 bases at J, with 9 bases between the two ends. The CDR3 is 15 residues long. Per the germline V gene, CDR1 is MDHEN and CDR2 is SYDVKM. CDR3: CASSLMGNSNQPQHF. Written as DNA, the CDR3 is TGTGCCAGCAGTTTGATGGGCAATAGCAATCAGCCCCAGCATTTT. Filled out from reference TRBV28 and TRBJ1-5, the complete variable domain reads DVKVTQSSRYLVKRTGEKVFLECVQDMDHENMFWYRQDPGLGLRLIYFSYDVKMKEKGDIPEGYSVSREKKERFSLILESASTNQTSMYLCASSLMGNSNQPQHFGDGTRLSIL.

CDR3 residues: CASSGARATEAFF. The DNA of the CDR3 is TGTGCCAGCAGCGGGGCTCGGGCCACTGAAGCTTTCTTT. The chain uses TRBV11-2 and TRBJ1-1; tentative D call: TRBD1 (5 bases). The germline V gene has CDR1 SGHAT and CDR2 FQNNGV. Trimming took 5 bases from V and 4 from J, leaving 11 bases between them. The CDR3 is 13 amino acids.

The chain employs TRBV6-2 or TRBV6-3 and TRBJ1-4, with TRBD1 identical over 7 bases. This CDR3 is built from 15 residues. The germline V gene encodes CDR1 MNHEY and CDR2 SVGEGT. Trimming cost V 4 bases and J 3 bases; bases outside gene matches: 5. DNA for the CDR3: TGTGCCAGCAGTTTACAACAGGGGTCTAATGAAAAACTGTTTTTT. It codes for CASSLQQGSNEKLFF.

A single count supports this clone. The chain recombines TRBV14 with TRBJ2-6; D possibly corresponds to TRBD2 (6 bases). There are 19 residues in the CDR3. With 2 bases removed from V and 5 bases from J, the gap between germline ends came to 22 bases. The germline gives CDR1 SGHDN, CDR2 FVKESK. CDR3 in amino acids: CASSQTGGTESGRANVLTF. The CDR3 nucleotides are TGTGCCAGCAGCCAAACCGGCGGGACGGAGTCTGGGCGGGCCAACGTCCTGACTTTC.